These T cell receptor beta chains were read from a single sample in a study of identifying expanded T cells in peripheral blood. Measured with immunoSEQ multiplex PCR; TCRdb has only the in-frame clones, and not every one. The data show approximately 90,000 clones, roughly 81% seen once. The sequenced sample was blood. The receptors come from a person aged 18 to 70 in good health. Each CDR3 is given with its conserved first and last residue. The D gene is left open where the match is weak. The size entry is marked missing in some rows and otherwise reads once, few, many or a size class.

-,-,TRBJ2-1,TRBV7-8,CASSSYIRGDNEQFF,TGTGCCAGCAGCTCCTACATCAGAGGGGACAATGAGCAGTTCTTC
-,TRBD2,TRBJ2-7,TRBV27,CASSPGTSGGANEQYF,TGTGCCAGCTCTCCCGGGACTAGCGGGGGGGCCAACGAGCAGTACTTC
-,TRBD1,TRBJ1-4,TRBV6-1,CASSETDRGRGFF,TGTGCCAGCAGTGAAACAGACAGGGGGCGAGGGTTTTTT
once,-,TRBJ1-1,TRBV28,CASSFSASGNTEAFF,TGTGCCAGCAGTTTTTCGGCCAGTGGGAACACTGAAGCTTTCTTT
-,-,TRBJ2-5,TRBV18,CASSDTQLYQETQYF,TGTGCCAGCTCGGATACGCAGTTGTACCAAGAGACCCAGTACTTC
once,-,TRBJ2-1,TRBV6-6,CASSYSQFEQFF,TGTGCCAGCAGTTACTCCCAATTTGAGCAGTTCTTC
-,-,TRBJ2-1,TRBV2,CASSISNEQFF,TGTGCCAGCAGTATAAGTAATGAGCAGTTCTTC
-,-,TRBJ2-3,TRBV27,CASSSTPGFTQYF,TGTGCCAGCAGTTCCACACCAGGGTTCACGCAGTATTTT
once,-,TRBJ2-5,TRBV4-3,CASSLSQQRQETQYF,TGCGCCAGCAGCCTAAGTCAACAGCGTCAAGAGACCCAGTACTTC
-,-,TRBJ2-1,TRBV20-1,CSADEYNEQFF,TGCAGTGCTGATGAGTACAATGAGCAGTTCTTC
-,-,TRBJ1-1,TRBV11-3,CASSLGEQGKEAFF,TGTGCCAGCAGCTTAGGGGAACAGGGAAAAGAAGCTTTCTTT
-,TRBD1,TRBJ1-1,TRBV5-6,CASSFSYRGTEAFF,TGTGCCAGCAGCTTTTCATACAGGGGCACTGAAGCTTTCTTT
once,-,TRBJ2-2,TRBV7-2,CASSGRASVAGELFF,-
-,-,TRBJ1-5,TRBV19,CASSTQPNRRTRGWQPQHF,TGTGCCAGTAGTACTCAACCGAATCGCAGAACCCGGGGATGGCAGCCCCAGCATTTT
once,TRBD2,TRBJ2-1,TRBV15,CATSRGGLAGGNEQFF,TGTGCCACCAGCAGAGGGGGACTAGCGGGGGGCAATGAGCAGTTCTTC
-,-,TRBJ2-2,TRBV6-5,CASSYGQGELFF,TGTGCCAGCAGTTACGGACAGGGGGAGCTGTTTTTT
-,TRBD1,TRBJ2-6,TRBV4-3,CASSQDTGESSGANVLTF,TGCGCCAGCAGCCAAGATACAGGGGAAAGCTCTGGGGCCAACGTCCTGACTTTC
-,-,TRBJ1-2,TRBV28,CASKEGGNYGYTF,TGTGCCAGCAAGGAAGGGGGTAACTATGGCTACACCTTC
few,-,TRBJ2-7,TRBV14,CASSQVFRGMEYF,TGTGCCAGCAGCCAAGTGTTCAGGGGTATGGAGTACTTC
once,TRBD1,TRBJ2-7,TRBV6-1,CASTGQGSSYEQYF,TGTGCCAGCACCGGACAGGGGTCCTCCTACGAGCAGTACTTC
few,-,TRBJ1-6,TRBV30,CAWSVSRTQGAYNSPLHF,TGTGCCTGGAGTGTATCCCGGACTCAGGGAGCGTATAATTCACCCCTCCACTTT
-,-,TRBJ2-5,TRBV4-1,CASSQVFLETQYF,TGCGCCAGCAGCCAAGTTTTTTTGGAGACCCAGTACTTC
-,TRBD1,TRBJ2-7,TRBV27,CASSKLIPGQGINWRSYEQYF,TGTGCCAGCAGTAAACTTATACCGGGACAGGGGATAAACTGGCGCTCCTACGAGCAGTACTTC
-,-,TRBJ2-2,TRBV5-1,CASRKSPSANTGELFF,TGCGCCAGCAGGAAATCCCCATCGGCGAACACCGGGGAGCTGTTTTTT
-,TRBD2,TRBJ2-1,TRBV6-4,CASSDGTSGGNEQFF,TGTGCCAGCAGTGACGGGACTAGCGGGGGCAATGAGCAGTTCTTC
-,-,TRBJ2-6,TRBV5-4,CASSLKDYGGANVLTF,TGTGCCAGCAGCTTGAAAGATTACGGTGGGGCCAACGTCCTGACTTTC
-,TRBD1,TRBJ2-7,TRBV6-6,CAISARVGQGSYEQYF,TGTGCCATCAGCGCAAGGGTGGGACAGGGCTCCTACGAGCAGTACTTC
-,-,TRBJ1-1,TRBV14,CASSPQGRNTEAFF,TGTGCCAGCAGCCCTCAGGGGCGGAACACTGAAGCTTTCTTT
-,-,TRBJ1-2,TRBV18,CASSPGGRDSYGYTF,TGTGCCAGCTCACCAGGGGGCAGGGATTCATATGGCTACACCTTC
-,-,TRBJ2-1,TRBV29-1,CSVARGTGTYNEQFF,TGCAGCGTCGCAAGGGGGACGGGGACCTACAATGAGCAGTTCTTC
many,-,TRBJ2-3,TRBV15,CATSRERGQGGTDTQYF,TGTGCCACCAGCAGAGAAAGGGGACAAGGAGGCACAGATACGCAGTATTTT
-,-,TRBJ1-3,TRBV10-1,CASQPGFGNTIYF,TGCGCCAGTCAACCAGGATTTGGAAACACCATATATTTT
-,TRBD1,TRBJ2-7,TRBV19,CASSLIWQGAAEQYF,TGTGCCAGTAGTCTCATATGGCAGGGGGCCGCCGAGCAGTACTTC
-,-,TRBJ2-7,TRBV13,CASSRGALSYEQYF,TGTGCCAGCAGCCGGGGGGCCTTGTCCTACGAGCAGTACTTC
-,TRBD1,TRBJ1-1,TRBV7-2,CASSSQGVGNTEAFF,TGTGCCAGCAGCTCCCAGGGGGTGGGGAACACTGAAGCTTTCTTT
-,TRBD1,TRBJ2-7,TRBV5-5,CASSLWGQGGSEQYF,TGTGCCAGCAGCTTGTGGGGACAGGGGGGTAGCGAGCAGTACTTC
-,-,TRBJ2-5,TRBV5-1,CASKFRGIEGETQYF,TGCGCCAGCAAATTCCGGGGAATTGAGGGAGAGACCCAGTACTTC
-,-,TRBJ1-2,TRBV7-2,CASSHSGTGYGYTF,TGTGCCAGCTCCCATTCCGGGACGGGCTATGGCTACACCTTC
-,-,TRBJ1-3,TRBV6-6,CASSYSVLEGRTIYF,TGTGCCAGCAGTTACTCGGTGCTTGAAGGCCGCACCATATATTTT
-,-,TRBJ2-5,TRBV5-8,CASSPRAPNF,TGTGCCAGCAGCCCCCGTGCCCCGAACTTC
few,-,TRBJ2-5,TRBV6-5,CASSLASGTQYF,TGTGCCAGCAGTCTTGCATCCGGGACCCAGTACTTC
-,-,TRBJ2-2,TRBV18,CASSPNGHEDSLNLPPNTGELFF,TGTGCCAGCTCACCTAACGGGCATGAAGACAGTCTCAACCTACCCCCGAACACCGGGGAGCTGTTTTTT
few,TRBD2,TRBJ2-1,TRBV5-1,CASRGGGAFNEQFF,TGCGCCAGCAGGGGCGGGGGGGCCTTCAATGAGCAGTTCTTC
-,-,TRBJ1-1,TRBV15,CATSRLLRSTEAFF,TGTGCCACCAGCAGACTATTACGGAGCACTGAAGCTTTCTTT